This T cell receptor (beta chain) emerged from a study of blood T cell repertoires in COVID-19. Study-level background: The United States, Italy and Spain were the sources of the acute and convalescent COVID-19 samples. PBMCs, B-cell-depleted T cells, or T cells provided the cDNA or gDNA that made up the material.

This CDR3 contains 19 residues. Original processing methods: Amplification with reference gene primers provided the estimates of nucleated cell counts. Clones were sequenced by immunoSEQ multiplex PCR, and TCRdb holds only the in-frame ones, with some missing. V and J calls and clone size are copied from that table; D and trimming were computed from the DNA. Among more than 65,000 clones listed, 85% to 90% were seen once. This sequence was found in an elderly man with acute or convalescent COVID-19. Input material: peripheral blood. The genes are TRBV12-1 and TRBJ1-2; TRBD1, as called in the table, went unchecked against the DNA. TRBV12-1 is described as a pseudogene. The CDR3 region is CASSFVGRVWGRDRCLSPF. The CDR3 region has the DNA TGTGCCAGCAGCTTTGTGGGTCGGGTCTGGGGGCGGGACAGATGCTTGAGCCCCTTC.